The next 24 T cell receptor beta chains were all read from a single sample in a study of a mutant IDH1 vaccine in newly diagnosed glioma. Which antigens these TCRs recognize remains unknown. Sequencing was performed with immunoSEQ multiplex PCR; in TCRdb, only in-frame clones are kept and a portion is missing. The top ten hold 7.5% to 10% of the sample, which has more than 55,000 clones, around 80% seen once. Time point denoted: week 23, last vaccination. In the vaccine, a single dose held 300 ug of the mutant IDH1 20-mer peptide, along with topical imiquimod. The sequencing here drew on PBMCs, taken from a glioma patient whose treatment included an IDH1 peptide vaccine. These receptors were collected from a woman aged 40 to 50 with glioma. Some clones in this sample may be carry-over from other donors' samples.

The chain links TRBV2 to TRBJ2-5; D could derive from TRBD1 or TRBD2 (5 bases each). Per germline, CDR1 SNHLY and CDR2 FYNNEI. The V and J ends lost 7 bases and 8 bases respectively, with 11 bases between them. This CDR3 spans 11 amino acids. The CDR3: CASTVGGTQYF. CDR3 coding DNA: TGTGCCAGCACTGTTGGGGGTACCCAGTACTTC.

This chain joins TRBV6-4 and TRBJ2-2; 7 nucleotides match TRBD1. Unmatched junction bases numbered 8, after V lost 4 bases and J lost 6 bases. Germline V gene data show CDR1 as MRHNA and CDR2 as SNTAGT. The CDR3 runs 15 residues. The CDR3 spells CASSATGTASGELFF. CDR3 coding DNA: TGTGCCAGCAGTGCCACCGGGACAGCTTCCGGGGAGCTGTTTTTT.

The V call is TRBV30, the J call TRBJ1-6; D is undetermined. V lost 5 bases, J lost 7 bases, and 21 bases lay in between. Looked up from germline, CDR1 is GTSNPN and CDR2 is SVGIG (reference sequence). This CDR3 spans 16 amino acids. DNA of the CDR3: TGTGCCTGGGACCCCTTGGAGGCAGGAGGAAATTCACCCCTCCACTTT. Amino acid sequence: CAWDPLEAGGNSPLHF.

The count of this clone is one. The rearrangement links TRBV7-8 to TRBJ1-5; D gene uncertain. Germline V gives CDR1 SGHVS, CDR2 FQNEAQ. CDR3 length equals 14 residues. Trimming left V 1 base short and J 9 bases short, with 13 bases between. CDR3 nucleotide sequence: TGTGCCAGCAGCTTAGAGTCAGCCAACCCGCCCCAGCATTTT. The encoded protein is CASSLESANPPQHF.

The gene calls are TRBV10-1 and TRBJ2-1, with 10 bases fitting TRBD1. The CDR3 consists of 14 residues. CDR1 and CDR2 (germline): WNHNN, SYGVQD (reference sequence). Germline trimming cut 8 bases from V and 7 bases from J; bases unmatched to any gene: 8. CDR3 protein: CASSGQGPRNEQFF. Written as DNA, the CDR3 is TGCGCCAGCTCGGGACAGGGGCCAAGGAATGAGCAGTTCTTC.

The chain links TRBV4-2 to TRBJ1-5; weak D call: TRBD1 (6 bases). Germline CDR1 reads LGHNA; CDR2 reads YNFKEQ. This CDR3 has 18 amino acids. V lost 1 base to trimming and J lost 0 bases, with 16 bases between them. The CDR3 sequence is CASSQVGAGTPSNQPQHF. CDR3 nucleotides: TGTGCCAGCAGCCAAGTTGGGGCGGGGACACCTAGCAATCAGCCCCAGCATTTT.

This clone was detected once. DNA for the CDR3: TGCGCCAGCAGCCAAGAACCAGGGGCCGGGTTTAAGAACACTGAAGCTTTCTTT. Protein sequence: CASSQEPGAGFKNTEAFF. The V call is TRBV4-1, the J call TRBJ1-1; D possibly corresponds to TRBD1 (6 bases). From germline, CDR1 is MGHRA and CDR2 YSYEKL. The V and J ends lost 0 bases and 1 base respectively, with 18 bases between them. The CDR3 is 18 residues long.

J is TRBJ2-5 and V is TRBV5-6; D possibly matches TRBD1 or TRBD2 (5 bases each). Germline assignment: CDR1 SGHDT and CDR2 YYEEEE. The CDR3 has 15 residues. V was clipped by 5 bases and J by 4 bases, with 18 bases between them. CDR3 residues: CASRGLGDGRETQYF. The CDR3, as DNA: TGTGCCAGCAGAGGCCTCGGGGACGGTAGAGAGACCCAGTACTTC.

This clone was seen just once. This sequence joins TRBV6-5 and TRBJ1-2; D unclear. Germline CDR1 reads MNHEY; CDR2 reads SVGAGI. The CDR3 extends over 15 amino acids. With 2 bases removed from V and 4 bases from J, the gap between germline ends came to 14 bases. CDR3 loop: CASSYGIIWCYGYTF. The CDR3 DNA reads TGTGCCAGCAGTTACGGTATCATATGGTGCTATGGCTACACCTTC.

V usage is TRBV25-1 and J usage is TRBJ1-2; 7 bases match TRBD1. Per germline, CDR1 MGHDK and CDR2 SYGVNS. V gave up 4 bases and J gave up 4 bases; unmatched junction bases: 9. This CDR3 comprises 15 residues. CDR3 loop: CASSGGTVGTYGYTF. The CDR3 nucleotides read TGTGCCAGCAGTGGGGGGACAGTGGGAACCTATGGCTACACCTTC.

The chain links TRBV7-9 to TRBJ1-6, with D possibly being TRBD1 (5 bases). CDR3 size: 14 residues. Germline V lookup: CDR1 SEHNR, CDR2 FQNEAQ (reference sequence). Trimming stripped 6 bases from V and 5 bases from J, with 11 bases between. The DNA of the CDR3 is TGTGCCAGCAGTCATTGGGGGGATAATTCACCCCTCCACTTT. Residues: CASSHWGDNSPLHF.

J is TRBJ2-7 and V is TRBV7-9; D gene unclear. V lost 1 base, J lost 1 base, and 8 bases lay in between. The germline gives CDR1 SEHNR, CDR2 FQNEAQ (reference sequence). This CDR3 is built from 14 residues. CDR3 coding DNA: TGTGCCAGCAGCTTAGTTGGTCAGTCCTACGAGCAGTACTTC. It translates to CASSLVGQSYEQYF.

The chain recombines TRBV5-4 with TRBJ2-5, with no clear D. CDR3 length: 13 residues. Germline CDR1 SGHNT, CDR2 YYREEE (reference sequence). Trimming removed 1 base at V and 5 bases at J, with 9 bases between. The CDR3 sequence is CASSLYVAETQYF. The CDR3 bases are TGTGCCAGCAGCTTGTATGTTGCGGAGACCCAGTACTTC.

V and J are TRBV30 and TRBJ2-6; 7 nucleotides align to TRBD1. The CDR3 is made up of 14 amino acids. Germline assignment: CDR1 GTSNPN and CDR2 SVGIG (reference sequence). The ends lost 8 bases at V and 0 bases at J; junction bases unmatched: 4. CDR3: CARTGDSGANVLTF. The CDR3 nucleotides read TGTGCCAGAACAGGGGACTCTGGGGCCAACGTCCTGACTTTC.

V gene TRBV6-5 combines with J gene TRBJ1-6, with D unresolved. Trimming removed 6 bases from V and 2 bases from J, with 8 bases in between. CDR1 and CDR2 from the germline V gene are MNHEY and SVGAGI. The CDR3 covers 14 residues. The CDR3 DNA reads as TGTGCCAGCAGGGGGAGCCCCTATAATTCACCCCTCCACTTT. This translates into CASRGSPYNSPLHF.

The chain links TRBV6-6 to TRBJ1-1; D might be TRBD1 (5 bases). This CDR3 region has 11 residues. Germline CDR1 and CDR2: MNHNY and SVGAGI (reference sequence). Trimming took off 6 bases at V and 11 bases at J, with 13 bases between the two ends. The CDR3 nucleotides are TGTGCCAGCAGACTCGGACACGGGGCTTTCTTT. Amino acids: CASRLGHGAFF.

This clone was picked up one time. This chain connects TRBV10-1 to TRBJ1-2; 10 bases match TRBD1. The CDR3 spans 13 residues. The junction had 2 bases not matched to a gene; V was cut back by 4 bases and J by 6 bases. Germline CDR1 is WNHNN and CDR2 is SYGVQD (reference sequence). For the CDR3, the DNA is TGCGCCAGCAGTGCCGGACAGGGGGATGGCTACACCTTC. This sequence encodes CASSAGQGDGYTF.

This clone occurred a few times. The V call is TRBV7-8, the J call TRBJ1-1; D uncertain. Looked up from germline, CDR1 is SGHVS and CDR2 is FQNEAQ. The CDR3 spans 14 residues. Trimming stripped 3 bases from V and 2 bases from J, with 10 bases between. The DNA of the CDR3 is TGTGCCAGCAGCTTGCTGACGGGCAACACTGAAGCTTTCTTT. Protein: CASSLLTGNTEAFF.

The DNA for the CDR3 is TGTGCCAGCAGCGGGGCAGGGAACACCGGGGAGCTGTTTTTT. This translates into CASSGAGNTGELFF. The chain recombines TRBV9 with TRBJ2-2; no firm D call. The germline V gene encodes CDR1 SGDLS and CDR2 YYNGEE. With 3 bases removed from V and 1 base from J, the gap between germline ends came to 7 bases. This CDR3 spans 14 amino acids.

The chain combines TRBV2 with TRBJ1-5; 7 positions match TRBD1. Germline trimming cut 5 bases from V and 6 bases from J; bases unmatched to any gene: 10. CDR3 length: 15 amino acids. The germline gives CDR1 SNHLY, CDR2 FYNNEI. This CDR3 reads CASSSETGIRQPQHF. CDR3 DNA sequence: TGTGCCAGCAGTAGCGAGACAGGGATCCGTCAGCCCCAGCATTTT.

In this sample, this clone turned up a few times. The V call is TRBV19, the J call TRBJ2-1, with no clear D. The CDR3 has 13 residues. Germline CDR1 reads LNHDA; CDR2 reads SQIVND (reference sequence). Trimming took off 5 bases at V and 6 bases at J, with 11 bases between the two ends. CDR3 in DNA: TGTGCCAGTAGTTCAGCTAGTTCCAATGAGCAGTTCTTC. This sequence encodes CASSSASSNEQFF.

The J gene is TRBJ2-3, the V gene TRBV27; unclear D gene. Germline V gene data show CDR1 as MNHEY and CDR2 as SMNVEV (reference sequence). V gave up 6 bases and J gave up 3 bases, with 16 bases separating them. The CDR3 consists of 15 residues. In nucleotides, the CDR3 is TGTGCCAGCAGCGCCAGCTGGACCGGGACAGATACGCAGTATTTT. As protein: CASSASWTGTDTQYF.

A single count supports this clone. The chain has TRBV12-5 and TRBJ2-3; 7 positions match TRBD2. Trimming took 6 bases from V and 6 from J; bases not matched to a gene: 15. Germline loops: CDR1 LGHNT, CDR2 FRNRAP. The CDR3 spans 16 residues. The CDR3 DNA is TGTGCTAGTGGCCCCGGGCTAGCGGCTACCTCTGATACGCAGTATTTT. Translation: CASGPGLAATSDTQYF.

The chain employs TRBV27 and TRBJ2-7; D possibly corresponds to TRBD2 (6 bases). From germline, CDR1 is MNHEY and CDR2 SMNVEV (reference sequence). Trimming removed 2 bases from V and 6 bases from J, with 11 bases in between. The CDR3 is 13 residues long. The DNA for the CDR3 is TGTGCCAGCAGTTTACTCCTGGGGGGCGAGCAGTACTTC. As protein: CASSLLLGGEQYF.